This entry lists 30 T cell receptor beta chains sequenced from one sample in a study of OX40 agonist ivuxolimab in advanced cancers. Method: immunoSEQ multiplex PCR; TCRdb's copy keeps in-frame clones and lacks some. The data show about 75,000 clones, 86% seen once. The starting material was CD4+ or CD8+ T cells sorted from blood, obtained in a trial of the OX40 agonist ivuxolimab. All receptors derive from an adult with an advanced solid tumor such as melanoma, head and neck, liver or kidney cancer.

This clone was counted only a few times. The chain couples TRBV10-3 to TRBJ1-1; TRBD1 agrees at 7 bases. The V gene end was trimmed by 6 bases and the J gene end by 3 bases; junction bases not matched to a gene: 4. Looked up from germline, CDR1 is ENHRY and CDR2 is SYGVKD. CDR3 size: 13 residues. The chain's CDR3 is CAISRTGDTEAFF. CDR3 coding DNA: TGTGCCATCAGCCGGACAGGTGACACTGAAGCTTTCTTT.

The gene calls are TRBV14 and TRBJ2-7, with D unclear. V was shortened by 4 bases and J by 4 bases, with 11 bases between the two germline ends. The CDR3 is 13 amino acids. Germline V gene data show CDR1 as SGHDN and CDR2 as FVKESK. The CDR3 bases are TGTGCCAGCAGCCTACAAATTCTGTACGAGCAGTACTTC. Its translation is CASSLQILYEQYF.

The chain has TRBV10-1 and TRBJ2-5; D possibly corresponds to TRBD2 (5 bases). Germline V lookup: CDR1 WNHNN, CDR2 SYGVQD (reference sequence). Trimming pared 5 bases from V and 5 bases from J, leaving 12 bases between. This CDR3 spans 13 amino acids. The CDR3 loop reads CASSPGIPETQYF. The CDR3 DNA is TGCGCCAGCAGTCCCGGGATCCCGGAGACCCAGTACTTC.

The CDR3 spells CASSLAQLTDTQYF. CDR3 nucleotide sequence: TGTGCCAGCAGCTTAGCACAGCTTACAGATACGCAGTATTTT. The rearrangement uses TRBV7-9 and TRBJ2-3; no clear D gene. V lost 0 bases, J lost 3 bases, and 7 bases lay in between. There are 14 residues in the CDR3. Germline loops: CDR1 SEHNR, CDR2 FQNEAQ (reference sequence).

Comments on this clone: Germline and junction disagree at one end, which may indicate a read error. This sequence joins TRBV7-3 and TRBJ2-3, with D unresolved. Germline CDR1 reads SGHTA; CDR2 reads FQGTGA. The CDR3 covers 12 residues. This CDR3 reads CASSLTGDTQYF. For the CDR3, the DNA is TGTGCCAGCAGTTTAACGGGAGATACGCAGTATTTT.

The chain joins TRBV6-1 to TRBJ2-5; D gene unclear. Trimming left V 6 bases short and J 5 bases short, with 13 bases between. Germline values: CDR1 MNHNS, CDR2 SASEGT. This CDR3 spans 13 amino acids. CDR3 amino acids: CASSPRGAETQYF. The DNA of the CDR3 is TGTGCCAGCAGCCCAAGAGGTGCGGAGACCCAGTACTTC.

The chain has TRBV28 and TRBJ1-6; D is possibly TRBD1 (6 bases). There are 18 residues in the CDR3. Germline V gene lookup returns CDR1 MDHEN and CDR2 SYDVKM. V was pared by 4 bases and J by 0 bases, with 16 bases between. DNA of the CDR3: TGTGCCAGCAGTTCTTGGGGCGGACAGAGCTCCTATAATTCACCCCTCCACTTT. Protein: CASSSWGGQSSYNSPLHF.

For this clone: Other DNA sequences in this sample translate to the same CDR3. This chain uses TRBV30 with TRBJ2-5; tentatively, D is TRBD1 or TRBD2 (6 bases each). Germline CDR1 GTSNPN, CDR2 SVGIG (reference sequence). This CDR3 spans 13 amino acids. The CDR3 spells CARGAGGQETQYF. CDR3 sequence (DNA): TGTGCGAGGGGGGCGGGCGGGCAAGAGACCCAGTACTTC.

The chain recombines TRBV21-1 with TRBJ2-7; the D segment call TRBD1 is taken from the table without a DNA check. TRBV21-1 corresponds to a pseudogene. The CDR3 contains 14 residues. The CDR3 DNA reads as TGTGCCAGCAGTAAGGGGACAGGGGTCTTCGAGCAGTACTTC. Protein: CASSKGTGVFEQYF.

The V gene is TRBV11-2, the J gene TRBJ1-1; no reliable D call. Trimming took off 5 bases at V and 2 bases at J, with 9 bases between the two ends. The CDR3 is made up of 13 amino acids. In germline, CDR1 is SGHAT, CDR2 FQNNGV. The CDR3 region is CASSPRGNTEAFF. The DNA for the CDR3 is TGTGCCAGCAGCCCCCGAGGAAACACTGAAGCTTTCTTT.

The J gene is TRBJ2-7, the V gene TRBV7-9; 8 bases are shared with TRBD1. CDR3 length: 15 residues. The J segment lost 7 bases and the V segment lost 5 bases, leaving 13 bases of the junction unmatched. Germline V CDR1 and CDR2: SEHNR, FQNEAQ (reference sequence). For the CDR3, the DNA is TGTGCCAGCAGCCGAGGGTCAGGGGGCGCGGGGGAGCAGTACTTC. Translating it yields CASSRGSGGAGEQYF.

The V and J genes are TRBV6-1 and TRBJ2-4, with TRBD1 matching over 11 bases. After removal of 2 bases from V and 6 bases from J, the junction contained 12 bases not matched to a gene. Germline CDR1 reads MNHNS; CDR2 reads SASEGT. CDR3 length: 18 amino acids. CDR3 DNA: TGTGCCAGCAGTGAAAGCCCCGGGACAGGGGGTAAGAGAAACATTCAGTACTTC. Its protein is CASSESPGTGGKRNIQYF.

The CDR3 DNA follows: TGCGCCAGCAGCCAACACCCTGGACAGGGGGCGCCTTCACCCCTCCACTTT. Amino acid sequence: CASSQHPGQGAPSPLHF. This sequence joins TRBV4-3 and TRBJ1-6, with 11 bases matching TRBD1. The CDR3 totals 17 residues. V dropped 2 bases and J dropped 9; count of bases not matched to a gene: 9. The germline V gene encodes CDR1 LGHNA and CDR2 YSLEER.

This clone appeared a single time. CDR3 amino acids: CASSWGQLGEQYF. The CDR3 DNA sequence: TGTGCCAGCAGCTGGGGACAGCTAGGCGAGCAGTACTTC. The V call is TRBV28, the J call TRBJ2-7; 7 nucleotides align to TRBD1. This CDR3 contains 13 residues. CDR1 is MDHEN and CDR2 is SYDVKM in the germline V gene. Trimming removed 6 bases from V and 6 bases from J; junction bases left unmatched: 8.

The gene calls are TRBV28 and TRBJ1-5; 7 bases match TRBD1. This CDR3 has 14 amino acids. Trimming cost V 5 bases and J 4 bases; bases outside gene matches: 5. The germline gives CDR1 MDHEN, CDR2 SYDVKM. CDR3 coding DNA: TGTGCCAGCAGTAACTCAGGGGGAAATCAGCCCCAGCATTTT. Translating it yields CASSNSGGNQPQHF.

The V gene is TRBV5-4, the J gene TRBJ2-4; 8 bases map to TRBD2. Germline CDR1 and CDR2: SGHNT and YYREEE (reference sequence). CDR3 size: 17 residues. The junction had 9 bases not matched to a gene; V was cut back by 4 bases and J by 0 bases. CDR3 nucleotide sequence: TGTGCCAGCAGCCCGGGGGGGACAAAAATAGCCAAAAACATTCAGTACTTC. This translates into CASSPGGTKIAKNIQYF.

The chain has TRBV5-1 and TRBJ2-5; D not resolved. Trimming left V 3 bases short and J 1 base short, with 13 bases between. This CDR3 contains 15 residues. CDR1 and CDR2 (germline): SGHRS, YFSETQ. Written as DNA, the CDR3 is TGCGCCAGCAGCTCCCTTGGACGGTCCCAAGAGACCCAGTACTTC. As protein: CASSSLGRSQETQYF.

The chain links TRBV5-5 to TRBJ2-2; D is ambiguous. Germline V lookup: CDR1 SGHKS, CDR2 YYEKEE (reference sequence). There are 14 residues in the CDR3. Trimming removed 0 bases from V and 4 bases from J, with 7 bases in between. In nucleotides, the CDR3 is TGTGCCAGCAGCTTGGTGGAGACCACCGGGGAGCTGTTTTTT. The encoded protein is CASSLVETTGELFF.

The genes are TRBV19 and TRBJ2-6, with a weak D call TRBD1 (5 bases). Trimming left V 10 bases short and J 4 bases short, with 11 bases between. CDR1 is LNHDA, CDR2 SQIVND, per germline (reference sequence). This CDR3 contains 13 residues. CDR3 nucleotide sequence: TGTGCCACCACAGGTACAGGGGCCAACGTCCTGACTTTC. This translates into CATTGTGANVLTF.

The chain has TRBV5-1 and TRBJ2-7; 10 positions agree with TRBD1. CDR1 is SGHRS, CDR2 YFSETQ, per germline. The CDR3 spans 14 residues. The V segment lost 3 bases and the J segment 6 bases; nucleotides outside the gene matches: 6. CDR3 in DNA: TGCGCCAGCAGCTCCGGGACAGGGGCTGGCGAGCAGTACTTC. Protein product: CASSSGTGAGEQYF.

CDR3 sequence: CASSPGASYEQYF. CDR3 nucleotides: TGTGCCAGCAGCCCTGGAGCCTCCTACGAGCAGTACTTC. The rearrangement links TRBV5-6 to TRBJ2-7, with no clear D. V was cut by 4 bases and J by 0 bases, with 8 bases left in between. In germline, CDR1 is SGHDT, CDR2 YYEEEE. CDR3 length equals 13 residues. Looking up the rest from reference TRBV5-6 and TRBJ2-7 gives the full variable domain: DAGVTQSPTHLIKTRGQQVTLRCSPKSGHDTVSWYQQALGQGPQFIFQYYEEEERQRGNFPDRFSGHQFPNYSSELNVNALLLGDSALYLCASSPGASYEQYFGPGTRLTVT.

V and J are TRBV5-1 and TRBJ1-5; TRBD1 matches 8 bases. The germline CDR1 and CDR2 sequences are SGHRS and YFSETQ. The junction had 9 bases not matched to a gene; V was cut back by 5 bases and J by 2 bases. The CDR3 totals 16 residues. This CDR3 is CASRSRDRTGNQPQHF. DNA for the CDR3: TGCGCCAGCAGGAGCCGGGACAGGACGGGCAATCAGCCCCAGCATTTT. Drawing the rest from reference TRBV5-1 and TRBJ1-5, the complete variable domain is KAGVTQTPRYLIKTRGQQVTLSCSPISGHRSVSWYQQTPGQGLQFLFEYFSETQRNKGNFPGRFSGRQFSNSRSEMNVSTLELGDSALYLCASRSRDRTGNQPQHFGDGTRLSIL.

The count of this clone is one. The sample holds other DNA sequences that translate to the same CDR3. The genes are TRBV9 and TRBJ2-1, with unresolved D. The germline V gene has CDR1 SGDLS and CDR2 YYNGEE. The CDR3 runs 13 residues. Trimming cost V 0 bases and J 6 bases, with 7 bases left between them. This CDR3 reads CASSVGPFNEQFF. DNA for the CDR3: TGTGCCAGCAGCGTAGGTCCTTTCAATGAGCAGTTCTTC. The complete variable domain, with remaining parts taken from reference TRBV9 and TRBJ2-1, reads DSGVTQTPKHLITATGQRVTLRCSPRSGDLSVYWYQQSLDQGLQFLIQYYNGEERAKGNILERFSAQQFPDLHSELNLSSLELGDSALYFCASSVGPFNEQFFGPGTRLTVL.

Note on this clone: A much larger clone differs from this one at a single base, so this may be a read error. Different DNA sequences within this sample yield the same CDR3. The chain links TRBV7-3 to TRBJ1-2; D not resolved. The germline CDR1 and CDR2 sequences are SGHTA and FQGTGA. The CDR3 covers 14 residues. The V end lost 2 bases, the J end lost 4 bases, and 11 bases lay between the germline ends. CDR3 DNA: TGTGCCAGCAGCTTAGGTGCGGGGAGCTATGGCTACACCTTC. Its translation: CASSLGAGSYGYTF.

A single count supports this clone. The V gene is TRBV18, the J gene TRBJ2-2; D remains ambiguous. The CDR3 sequence is 15 residues long. Per the germline V gene, CDR1 is KGHSH and CDR2 is LQKENI. V gave up 0 bases and J gave up 8 bases, with 13 bases separating them. The CDR3, as DNA: TGTGCCAGCTCACCACCGTTTGACGGACGGGGGGAGCTGTTTTTT. This translates into CASSPPFDGRGELFF.

J is TRBJ2-3 and V is TRBV5-1; possible D gene TRBD1, 5 bases. Trimming took off 7 bases at V and 1 base at J, with 19 bases between the two ends. The CDR3 sequence is 16 residues long. The germline V gene encodes CDR1 SGHRS and CDR2 YFSETQ. CDR3 loop: CASDRSDKGGTDTQYF. The CDR3 DNA reads TGCGCCAGCGACCGATCGGACAAAGGTGGCACAGATACGCAGTATTTT.

The sample holds a few counts of this clone. The genes are TRBV7-9 and TRBJ2-2, with no clear D. Trimming cost V 3 bases and J 1 base, with 6 bases left between them. CDR3 length: 14 residues. The V gene's germline CDR1 is SEHNR and CDR2 FQNEAQ (reference sequence). CDR3 protein: CASSLQGNTGELFF. The DNA of the CDR3 is TGTGCCAGCAGCTTGCAAGGGAACACCGGGGAGCTGTTTTTT.

The V call is TRBV5-4, the J call TRBJ1-1; perhaps TRBD1 as D (6 bases). V was trimmed by 0 bases and J by 2 bases, leaving 11 bases between them. CDR1 is SGHNT and CDR2 is YYREEE in the germline V gene (reference sequence). The length of the CDR3 is 15 residues. DNA of the CDR3: TGTGCCAGCAGCTTGGGCCAAGGGGGTAACACTGAAGCTTTCTTT. Amino acids: CASSLGQGGNTEAFF.

A note on this clone: The junction does not match germline at one end; this may be a read error. Other nucleotide sequences from this sample produce the same CDR3. V and J are TRBV7-8 and TRBJ1-4, with 10 bases identical to TRBD1. Per germline, CDR1 SGHVS and CDR2 FQNEAQ. The CDR3 runs 14 residues. The CDR3 here is CASSLRDRGEKLFF. Written as DNA, the CDR3 is TGCGCCAGCAGCCTGCGGGACAGGGGAGAAAAACTGTTTTTT. Supplemented by reference TRBV7-8 and TRBJ1-4, the full variable domain reads GAGVSQSPRYKVAKRGQDVALRCDPISGHVSLFWYQQALGQGPEFLTYFQNEAQLDKSGLPSDRFFAERPEGSVSTLKIQRTQQEDSAVYLCASSLRDRGEKLFFGSGTQLSVL.

V and J are TRBV6-5 and TRBJ2-7; D might be TRBD1 (6 bases). V lost 4 bases, J lost 2 bases, and 15 bases lay in between. Germline V gene data show CDR1 as MNHEY and CDR2 as SVGAGI. The CDR3 is 15 amino acids. CDR3 nucleotides: TGTGCCAGCAGTTCCCGACAGGTGAAAACCTACGAGCAGTACTTC. It specifies CASSSRQVKTYEQYF.